Following are 32 T cell receptor beta chains from one sample sequenced in a study of T cell repertoires in cytomegalovirus infection. TCRdb re-derived calls from the reads in MiXCR, one entry per CDR3 protein. Among about 830,000 distinct CDR3 sequences listed, 30% to 35% were seen once. Their specific antigens are unknown. The sequencing used cultured CD8+ T cells from PBMCs, collected from culture after CMV antigen stimulation. These receptors all come from a human donor in good health (CMV status not recorded). Some clones in this sample may be carry-over from other donors' samples.

The V and J genes are TRBV10-2 and TRBJ2-1; maybe TRBD1 (5 bases). V shed 10 bases and J shed 9 bases, with 16 bases lying between them. There are 12 residues in the CDR3. Germline values: CDR1 WSHSY, CDR2 SAAADI. CDR3 DNA sequence: TGCGCCACCCAGGGTGTCTTGGCTGAGCAGTTCTTC. It encodes CATQGVLAEQFF.

The table lists this clonotype with a few counts. The J gene is TRBJ2-7, the V gene TRBV6-6; 9 positions agree with TRBD2. With 4 bases clipped from V and 5 bases from J, the junction kept 3 bases outside the gene matches. Germline CDR1 MNHNY, CDR2 SVGAGI (reference sequence). This CDR3 is 13 amino acids long. CDR3 nucleotides: TGTGCCAGCAGTTTAGGACTAGCGAACGAGCAGTACGTC. Translated: CASSLGLANEQYV.

The chain couples TRBV20-1 to TRBJ1-5, with D unclear. V was cut by 3 bases and J by 0 bases, with 9 bases left in between. This CDR3 has 14 amino acids. CDR1 DFQATT and CDR2 SNEGSKA come from the germline V gene (reference sequence). The CDR3 sequence is CSARGLYSNQPQHF. The CDR3 nucleotides are TGCAGTGCTAGGGGGTTGTATAGCAATCAGCCCCAGCATTTT.

This clonotype was detected ten times or more. The germline gene is not matched at one end of the junction; a read error may be the cause. The chain uses TRBV19 and TRBJ2-1; no definite D call. This CDR3 has 12 residues. In germline, CDR1 is LNHDA, CDR2 SQIVND (reference sequence). This CDR3 reads CASSTGYNEQFF. The CDR3 DNA reads TGTGCCAGCAGTACCGGCTACAATGAGCAGTTCTTC.

This clonotype has a single count. The chain couples TRBV12-3 or TRBV12-4 to TRBJ1-6; D is perhaps TRBD1 (5 bases). Trimming stripped 6 bases from V and 8 bases from J, with 14 bases between. This CDR3 has 14 residues. The CDR3 DNA is TGTGCCAGCAGCCCCCGGGGGGAGCATTCACCCCTCCACTTT. Protein: CASSPRGEHSPLHF.

This clonotype was picked up a small number of times. The chain carries TRBV28 and TRBJ2-7; D is unclear. The CDR3 spans 13 residues. V lost 1 base and J lost 6, with 10 bases in between. Germline loops: CDR1 MDHEN, CDR2 SYDVKM. Here the CDR3 reads CASSLFMVGEQYV. Here the CDR3 DNA reads TGTGCCAGCAGTTTATTCATGGTTGGCGAGCAGTACGTC.

V and J are TRBV19 and TRBJ1-1; the D gene is possibly TRBD1 (5 bases). V lost 0 bases and J lost 4, with 12 bases in between. The CDR3 loop spans 15 amino acids. CDR1 is LNHDA and CDR2 is SQIVND in the germline V gene (reference sequence). The chain's CDR3 is CASSIDLGRSTEAFF. The CDR3 DNA is TGTGCCAGTAGTATAGATTTGGGGCGCAGCACTGAAGCTTTCTTT. Combining the CDR3 with reference TRBV19 and TRBJ1-1 gives the whole variable domain DGGITQSPKYLFRKEGQNVTLSCEQNLNHDAMYWYRQDPGQGLRLIYYSQIVNDFQKGDIAEGYSVSREKKESFPLTVTSAQKNPTAFYLCASSIDLGRSTEAFFGQGTRLTVV.

The J gene is TRBJ1-1, the V gene TRBV13; 9 bases are shared with TRBD1. Germline CDR1 is PRHDT and CDR2 is FYEKMQ (reference sequence). The CDR3 consists of 17 residues. V was pared by 0 bases and J by 5 bases, with 10 bases of the junction left unmatched. The CDR3 DNA follows: TGTGCCAGCAGCTTAGGACAGGGGGCGTTCATCGTTACTGAAGCTTTCTTT. This translates into CASSLGQGAFIVTEAFF.

The chain combines TRBV7-6 with TRBJ1-3; D ambiguous. The CDR3 covers 15 residues. The germline V gene encodes CDR1 SGHVS and CDR2 FNYEAQ. V lost 2 bases and J 1 base, leaving 9 bases between the germline ends. The DNA of the CDR3 is TGTGCCAGCAGCTTAAATTTTGCATCTGGAAACACCATATATTTT. Translating gives CASSLNFASGNTIYF.

This clonotype was seen only a few times. The chain recombines TRBV6-6 with TRBJ2-5; no definite D call. CDR1 and CDR2 from the germline V gene are MNHNY and SVGAGI (reference sequence). V dropped 2 bases and J dropped 0 bases, with 7 bases sitting between them. CDR3 size: 14 residues. Written as DNA, the CDR3 is TGTGCCAGCAGTTACGTAGGGAACCAAGAGACCCAGTACTTC. Translation gives CASSYVGNQETQYF.

This clonotype was seen more than once but under ten times. V and J are TRBV6-1 and TRBJ1-5; no clear D gene. The V gene lost 2 bases and the J gene lost 2 bases, with 13 bases spanning the gap. Germline CDR1 MNHNS, CDR2 SASEGT. This CDR3 is 16 amino acids long. The CDR3 sequence is CASSEIGKIGNQPQHF. The CDR3 nucleotides read TGTGCCAGCAGTGAAATCGGCAAAATCGGCAATCAGCCCCAGCATTTT.

This chain joins TRBV7-9 and TRBJ2-2; D not certain. Trimming took off 2 bases at V and 2 bases at J, with 6 bases between the two ends. The CDR3 is 14 amino acids. Germline CDR1 and CDR2: SEHNR and FQNEAQ (reference sequence). The CDR3 region has the DNA TGTGCCAGCAGCTTACCCTCAAACACCGGGGAGCTGTTTTTT. Encoded protein: CASSLPSNTGELFF.

This clonotype was seen a handful of times. The chain recombines TRBV25-1 with TRBJ2-5; TRBD1 agrees at 11 bases. The CDR3 runs 17 residues. The ends lost 3 bases at V and 4 bases at J; junction bases unmatched: 10. CDR1 MGHDK and CDR2 SYGVNS come from the germline V gene. CDR3 in DNA: TGTGCCAGCAGTGAGAGGACTAGGGACAGGGGGAGAGAGACCCAGTACTTC. It yields the protein CASSERTRDRGRETQYF. The full variable domain, completed using reference TRBV25-1 and TRBJ2-5, is EADIYQTPRYLVIGTGKKITLECSQTMGHDKMYWYQQDPGMELHLIHYSYGVNSTEKGDLSSESTVSRIRTEHFPLTLESARPSHTSQYLCASSERTRDRGRETQYFGPGTRLLVL.

V is TRBV12-3 or TRBV12-4 and J is TRBJ1-5; 7 bases match TRBD1. V lost 6 bases, J lost 3 bases, and 11 bases stayed unmatched. This CDR3 spans 16 amino acids. The CDR3: CASSLAPGQANQPQHF. The CDR3 region has the DNA TGTGCCAGCAGCCTAGCCCCAGGACAGGCCAATCAGCCCCAGCATTTT.

This clonotype was counted between two and nine times. The J gene is TRBJ1-2, the V gene TRBV12-3 or TRBV12-4; the D is unclear. This CDR3 is 13 amino acids long. V dropped 7 bases and J dropped 7 bases, with 16 bases sitting between them. The CDR3 sequence is CASTETGSVGYTF. CDR3 DNA: TGTGCCAGCACCGAGACGGGGTCTGTTGGCTACACCTTC.

This rearrangement joins TRBV10-3 to TRBJ1-5; no clear D. The V gene lost 6 bases and the J gene lost 5 bases, with 8 bases spanning the gap. Germline V gene sequence: CDR1 ENHRY, CDR2 SYGVKD. This CDR3 has 12 amino acids. The CDR3 sequence is CAIRTADQPQHF. The DNA for the CDR3 is TGTGCCATCAGAACCGCTGATCAGCCCCAGCATTTT.

The chain recombines TRBV19 with TRBJ2-7; D might be TRBD2 (7 bases). This CDR3 has 14 amino acids. V was shortened by 7 bases and J by 3 bases, with 16 bases between the two germline ends. Germline CDR1 reads LNHDA; CDR2 reads SQIVND (reference sequence). The CDR3 region is CASTAGAGYYEQYF. The CDR3 coding sequence is TGTGCCAGTACTGCGGGGGCCGGATACTACGAGCAGTACTTC.

This clonotype came up a few times. The chain combines TRBV6-8 with TRBJ1-1; D is perhaps TRBD1 (5 bases). V was clipped by 0 bases and J by 4 bases, with 18 bases between them. The CDR3 consists of 17 residues. The V gene's germline CDR1 is MNHGY and CDR2 SAAAGT. The CDR3 loop reads CASSYSRGIPGGTEAFF. The CDR3, as DNA: TGTGCCAGCAGTTACTCGAGAGGGATCCCTGGGGGCACTGAAGCTTTCTTT.

The V call is TRBV6-6, the J call TRBJ2-5; TRBD1 matches at 10 bases. There are 15 residues in the CDR3. Germline trimming cut 4 bases from V and 0 bases from J; bases unmatched to any gene: 2. Germline V gene data show CDR1 as MNHNY and CDR2 as SVGAGI (reference sequence). For the CDR3, the DNA is TGTGCCAGCAGTTCGGACAGGGGGTACCAAGAGACCCAGTACTTC. It codes for CASSSDRGYQETQYF.

The chain has TRBV29-1 and TRBJ2-7; a weak D match, TRBD1 (6 bases). Per the germline V gene, CDR1 is SQVTM and CDR2 is ANQGSEA. V was trimmed by 5 bases and J by 2 bases, leaving 10 bases between them. This CDR3 has 12 residues. The CDR3 DNA follows: TGCAGCGTTTCTCAGGGGCCCTACGAGCAGTACGTC. Translated: CSVSQGPYEQYV.

V usage is TRBV5-4 and J usage is TRBJ2-1, with TRBD2 identical over 8 bases. CDR3 size: 15 residues. The trim removed 4 bases at V and 6 bases at J, leaving 9 bases unmatched. Germline CDR1 and CDR2: SGHNT and YYREEE (reference sequence). The CDR3 loop reads CASSLKREMRNEQFF. DNA of the CDR3: TGTGCCAGCAGCCTGAAGCGGGAGATGCGCAATGAGCAGTTCTTC.

This clonotype was counted a few times. The chain employs TRBV19 and TRBJ2-2; D unclear. V dropped 7 bases and J dropped 1 base, with 4 bases sitting between them. CDR1 and CDR2 (germline): LNHDA, SQIVND (reference sequence). This CDR3 spans 12 amino acids. The CDR3 DNA is TGTGCCAGTAATTGGAACACCGGGGAGCTGTTTTTT. This gives the protein CASNWNTGELFF.

This clonotype was detected only once. The chain uses TRBV5-6 and TRBJ2-2, with D tentatively TRBD1 or TRBD2 (5 bases each). Germline CDR1 reads SGHDT; CDR2 reads YYEEEE. V lost 4 bases and J lost 4, with 17 bases in between. The CDR3 consists of 16 residues. CDR3 nucleotides: TGTGCCAGCAGCCCCTCGAACCGGGGCGCCACCGGGGAGCTGTTTTTT. Translated, it gives CASSPSNRGATGELFF.

The J gene is TRBJ1-1, the V gene TRBV7-6; TRBD1 aligns across 7 bases. In germline, CDR1 is SGHVS, CDR2 FNYEAQ. The CDR3 has 13 amino acids. The V segment lost 5 bases and the J segment 4 bases; nucleotides outside the gene matches: 4. CDR3 nucleotide sequence: TGTGCCAGCAGCACGACAGGGAGCACTGAAGCTTTCTTT. Amino acid sequence: CASSTTGSTEAFF.

For this clonotype: Its ends do not fully match the called genes, so a read error is possible. The chain links TRBV7-8 to TRBJ2-1, with 8 nucleotides matching TRBD2. Germline CDR1 SGHVS, CDR2 FQNEAQ. This CDR3 comprises 15 residues. This chain's CDR3 is CANSSSAGGVNEQFF. The CDR3 nucleotides read TGTGCCAACAGCTCCTCGGCGGGGGGAGTCAATGAGCAGTTCTTC.

The table lists this clonotype with a few counts. The CDR3 sequence: CASSPDFHGGNQPQHF. DNA for the CDR3: TGTGCCAGTAGTCCCGACTTTCATGGGGGCAATCAGCCCCAGCATTTT. The chain has TRBV19 and TRBJ1-5; D is undetermined. Germline V gene lookup returns CDR1 LNHDA and CDR2 SQIVND (reference sequence). This CDR3 contains 16 residues. V lost 5 bases and J lost 2, with 16 bases in between.

A few counts support this clonotype. V gene TRBV2 combines with J gene TRBJ2-7; D uncertain. The CDR3 is made up of 14 amino acids. The V end lost 6 bases, the J end lost 4 bases, and 16 bases lay between the germline ends. The V gene's germline CDR1 is SNHLY and CDR2 FYNNEI. CDR3 in amino acids: CASRDDDGLYEQYV. The CDR3, as DNA: TGTGCCAGCAGGGACGACGATGGGCTTTACGAGCAGTACGTC.

The chain combines TRBV12-3 or TRBV12-4 with TRBJ2-2, with a tentative D call TRBD2 (6 bases). Trimming took 1 base from V and 3 from J, leaving 12 bases between them. The CDR3 covers 16 residues. The DNA of the CDR3 is TGTGCCAGCAGTTTAGTAGTTAGCGGATACACCGGGGAGCTGTTTTTT. Its translation: CASSLVVSGYTGELFF.

This clonotype was counted between two and nine times. The V gene is TRBV10-3, the J gene TRBJ2-3; D might be TRBD1 or TRBD2, each matching 5 bases. Trimming removed 0 bases from V and 0 bases from J, with 16 bases in between. The CDR3 consists of 18 residues. The germline gives CDR1 ENHRY, CDR2 SYGVKD. CDR3 DNA sequence: TGTGCCATCAGTGAGTCGATGGGGACGGCCCTTAGCACAGATACGCAGTATTTT. Protein: CAISESMGTALSTDTQYF.

The V call is TRBV28, the J call TRBJ2-2; either TRBD1 or TRBD2 may supply D (5 bases each). The V gene's germline CDR1 is MDHEN and CDR2 SYDVKM. Trimming pared 1 base from V and 4 bases from J, leaving 13 bases between. The CDR3 is made up of 16 amino acids. In nucleotides, the CDR3 is TGTGCCAGCAGTTTATTCGGGGCTTGGACCACCGGGGAGCTGTTTTTT. Amino acid sequence: CASSLFGAWTTGELFF.

V is TRBV6-1 and J is TRBJ1-2, with a weak D call TRBD1 (6 bases). The CDR3 length is 18 residues. Trimming removed 1 base from V and 1 base from J, with 19 bases in between. Germline CDR1 and CDR2: MNHNS and SASEGT. The DNA of the CDR3 is TGTGCCAGCAGTGAAGAGGAGTGGGGGGCGGGAGTTAACTATGGCTACACCTTC. Its protein is CASSEEEWGAGVNYGYTF.

This clonotype showed up many times. One end of the junction fails to match germline, which may point to a read error. The chain carries TRBV7-7 and TRBJ2-5; 10 nucleotides agree with TRBD2. Per the germline V gene, CDR1 is SSHAT and CDR2 is FNYEAQ (reference sequence). The CDR3 totals 15 residues. The CDR3 reads CASSSKRGGRETQYF. The CDR3 DNA reads TGTGCTAGCAGCTCCAAGCGGGGGGGCCGGGAGACCCAGTACTTC.